This record concerns one T cell receptor (beta chain) sequence. Its antigen is still unknown. This sample was taken from a study of shared clonotypes between healthy human individuals. General observations from the study: Memory subsets had estimated richness that was generally smaller than that of naive subsets. Incomplete sequencing of sorted subsets was indicated by rarefaction despite large depth.

It was into CD45RA+ naive and CD45RA-negative memory subsets that the CD4+ cells were split. V was clipped by 6 bases and J by 2 bases; unmatched bases: 4. CDR1 and CDR2 from the germline V gene are SNHLY and FYNNEI. There are 14 residues in the CDR3. The data were produced by immunoSEQ multiplex PCR, yet TCRdb's version contains in-frame clones alone and is incomplete. The sample records approximately 1,000,000 clones, more than 75% being singletons. The rearrangement links TRBV2 to TRBJ2-5, with TRBD2 matching 9 bases. The clonotype originates from a man younger than 30 in good health. Some clones in this sample may be carry-over from other donors' samples. The sequenced sample consisted of memory CD4+ T cells from PBMCs. Subset given: CD45RA-negative fraction. The CDR3 bases are TGTGCCAGCAGCCGGACTAGCGTTCAAGAGACCCAGTACTTC. As protein: CASSRTSVQETQYF. Looking up the rest from reference TRBV2 and TRBJ2-5 gives the full variable domain: EPEVTQTPSHQVTQMGQEVILRCVPISNHLYFYWYRQILGQKVEFLVSFYNNEISEKSEIFDDQFSVERPDGSNFTLKIRSTKLEDSAMYFCASSRTSVQETQYFGPGTRLLVL.